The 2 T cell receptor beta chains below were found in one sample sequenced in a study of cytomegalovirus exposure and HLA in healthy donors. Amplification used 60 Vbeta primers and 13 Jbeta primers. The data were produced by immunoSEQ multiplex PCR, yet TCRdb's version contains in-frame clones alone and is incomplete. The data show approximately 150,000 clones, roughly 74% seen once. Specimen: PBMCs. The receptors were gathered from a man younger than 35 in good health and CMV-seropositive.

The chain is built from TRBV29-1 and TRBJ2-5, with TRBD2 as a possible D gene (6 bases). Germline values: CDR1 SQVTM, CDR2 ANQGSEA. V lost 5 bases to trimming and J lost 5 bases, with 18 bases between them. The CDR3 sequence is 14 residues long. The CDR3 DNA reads TGCAGCGTTTCGGGACTCATCCTCGGGGAGACCCAGTACTTC. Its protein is CSVSGLILGETQYF.

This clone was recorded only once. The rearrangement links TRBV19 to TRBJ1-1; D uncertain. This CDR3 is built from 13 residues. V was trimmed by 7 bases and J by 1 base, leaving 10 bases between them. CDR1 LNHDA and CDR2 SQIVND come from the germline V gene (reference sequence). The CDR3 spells CASNNPGNTEAFF. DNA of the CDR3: TGTGCCAGTAATAATCCCGGGAACACTGAAGCTTTCTTT.